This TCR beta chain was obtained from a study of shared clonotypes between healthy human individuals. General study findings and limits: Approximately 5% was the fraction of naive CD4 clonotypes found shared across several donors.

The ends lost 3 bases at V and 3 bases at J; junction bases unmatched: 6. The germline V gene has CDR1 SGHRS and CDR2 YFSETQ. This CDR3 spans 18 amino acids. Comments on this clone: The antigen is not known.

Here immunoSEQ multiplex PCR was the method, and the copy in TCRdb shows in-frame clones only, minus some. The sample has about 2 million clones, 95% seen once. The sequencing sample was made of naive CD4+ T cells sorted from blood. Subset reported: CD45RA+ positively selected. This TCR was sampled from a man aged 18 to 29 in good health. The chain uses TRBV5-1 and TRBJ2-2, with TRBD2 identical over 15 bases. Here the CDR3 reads CASSSRTSGGAHTGELFF. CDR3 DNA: TGCGCCAGCAGCTCCCGGACTAGCGGGGGGGCGCACACCGGGGAGCTGTTTTTT.